These 11 T cell receptor beta chains were sequenced from one sample in a study of control samples from healthy donors and cancer patients. TCRdb's copy holds only in-frame clones and misses some; the assay was immunoSEQ multiplex PCR. This sample has around 90,000 clones, with approximately 86% found just once. The sequenced sample was blood. The receptors were gathered from a man aged 25 to 40 in good health.

This chain uses TRBV29-1 with TRBJ2-1; TRBD1 matches 9 bases. CDR1 and CDR2 (germline): SQVTM, ANQGSEA. J was trimmed by 2 bases and V by 3 bases; bases with no gene match: 2. The CDR3 has 14 amino acids. CDR3 sequence: CSVDRDRAYNEQFF. CDR3 coding DNA: TGCAGCGTTGACCGGGACAGGGCCTACAATGAGCAGTTCTTC.

The V and J genes are TRBV11-2 and TRBJ2-2; 8 nucleotides match TRBD1. V shed 0 bases and J 4 bases; nucleotides not matched to a gene: 1. Germline V gene data show CDR1 as SGHAT and CDR2 as FQNNGV. The length of the CDR3 is 15 residues. CDR3 protein: CASSLEGTGTGELFF. For the CDR3, the DNA is TGTGCCAGCAGCTTAGAAGGGACAGGCACCGGGGAGCTGTTTTTT. Based on the CDR3 plus reference TRBV11-2 and TRBJ2-2, the full variable domain is EAGVAQSPRYKIIEKRQSVAFWCNPISGHATLYWYQQILGQGPKLLIQFQNNGVVDDSQLPKDRFSAERLKGVDSTLKIQPAKLEDSAVYLCASSLEGTGTGELFFGEGSRLTVL.

This chain connects TRBV5-1 to TRBJ1-6; D not certain. With 0 bases removed from V and 4 bases from J, the gap between germline ends came to 8 bases. This CDR3 contains 15 residues. Per the germline V gene, CDR1 is SGHRS and CDR2 is YFSETQ. CDR3 loop: CASSLAVDYNSPLHF. The DNA of the CDR3 is TGCGCCAGCAGCTTGGCCGTCGATTATAATTCACCCCTCCACTTT.

The sample holds one count of this clone. V gene TRBV6-5 combines with J gene TRBJ2-4; a possible D gene is TRBD1 (6 bases). The CDR3 runs 14 residues. From germline, CDR1 is MNHEY and CDR2 SVGAGI. V lost 7 bases to trimming and J lost 2 bases, with 12 bases between them. CDR3 bases: TGTGCCAGCATCCAACAGGGCCCCAAAAACATTCAGTACTTC. This gives the protein CASIQQGPKNIQYF.

The V call is TRBV10-3, the J call TRBJ2-5; D possibly uses TRBD1 or TRBD2 (6 bases each). V was clipped by 3 bases and J by 7 bases, with 15 bases between them. The CDR3 is 14 amino acids. Germline loops: CDR1 ENHRY, CDR2 SYGVKD. The CDR3 DNA reads TGTGCCATCAGTGACATATCCGGGGGCGGGACCCAGTACTTC. Encoded protein: CAISDISGGGTQYF.

This clone appeared a single time. The DNA for the CDR3 is TGTGCCAGCAGCCCCCAGGGGGGCAAGATAAGCACAGATACGCAGTATTTT. Amino acid sequence: CASSPQGGKISTDTQYF. This rearrangement joins TRBV7-2 to TRBJ2-3; D possibly corresponds to TRBD1 (7 bases). Trimming cost V 5 bases and J 0 bases, with 18 bases left between them. The CDR3 runs 17 residues. Per the germline V gene, CDR1 is SGHTA and CDR2 is FQGNSA.

The chain joins TRBV28 to TRBJ2-3, with D unclear. The CDR3 is 13 amino acids. V was trimmed by 3 bases and J by 4 bases, leaving 8 bases between them. Germline CDR1 reads MDHEN; CDR2 reads SYDVKM. The CDR3 loop is CASSFLAADTQYF. CDR3 in DNA: TGTGCCAGCAGTTTTCTCGCGGCAGATACGCAGTATTTT.

V and J are TRBV5-1 and TRBJ2-2; TRBD1 matches 7 bases. CDR3 length equals 16 residues. Germline V CDR1 and CDR2: SGHRS, YFSETQ. Trimming took 2 bases from V and 3 from J; bases not matched to a gene: 7. The CDR3, as DNA: TGCGCCAGCAGCTTCTTGGGACAGTATGACACCGGGGAGCTGTTTTTT. Its protein product is CASSFLGQYDTGELFF. The full variable domain, in which reference TRBV5-1 and TRBJ2-2 provide the parts outside the CDR3, is KAGVTQTPRYLIKTRGQQVTLSCSPISGHRSVSWYQQTPGQGLQFLFEYFSETQRNKGNFPGRFSGRQFSNSRSEMNVSTLELGDSALYLCASSFLGQYDTGELFFGEGSRLTVL.

The V and J genes are TRBV7-6 and TRBJ2-2, with D possibly matching TRBD2 (5 bases). The germline gives CDR1 SGHVS, CDR2 FNYEAQ. Trimming took off 1 base at V and 1 base at J, with 10 bases between the two ends. This CDR3 spans 16 amino acids. CDR3 nucleotide sequence: TGTGCCAGCAGCTTAGGCGGGCGGATGAACACCGGGGAGCTGTTTTTT. This encodes CASSLGGRMNTGELFF.

This rearrangement joins TRBV6-5 to TRBJ1-4, with D uncertain. The V and J ends lost 6 bases and 0 bases respectively, with 8 bases between them. The CDR3 runs to 14 residues. CDR1 and CDR2 (germline): MNHEY, SVGAGI. In nucleotides, the CDR3 is TGTGCCAGCAGCCCGACGGCAACTAATGAAAAACTGTTTTTT. This translates into CASSPTATNEKLFF.

The chain joins TRBV10-1 to TRBJ2-7; 10 bases match TRBD2. CDR3 length: 22 amino acids. The V segment lost 8 bases and the J segment 3 bases; nucleotides outside the gene matches: 31. CDR1 WNHNN and CDR2 SYGVQD come from the germline V gene (reference sequence). CDR3 sequence reads: CASLKRRCIRRVAGGPFYEQYF. The CDR3 nucleotides read TGCGCCAGCCTAAAGAGGCGCTGTATCCGGCGAGTAGCGGGGGGCCCCTTCTACGAGCAGTACTTC.